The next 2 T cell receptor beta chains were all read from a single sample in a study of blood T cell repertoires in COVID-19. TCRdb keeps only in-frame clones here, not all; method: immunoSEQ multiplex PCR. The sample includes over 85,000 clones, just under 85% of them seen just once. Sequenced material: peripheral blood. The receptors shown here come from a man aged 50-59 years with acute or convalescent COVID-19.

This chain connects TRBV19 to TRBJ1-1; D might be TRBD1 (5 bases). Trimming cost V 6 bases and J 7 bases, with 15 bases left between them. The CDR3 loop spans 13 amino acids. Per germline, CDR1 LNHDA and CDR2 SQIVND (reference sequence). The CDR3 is CASRPGLFGEAFF. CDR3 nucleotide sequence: TGTGCCAGTAGACCGGGACTTTTCGGTGAAGCTTTCTTT.

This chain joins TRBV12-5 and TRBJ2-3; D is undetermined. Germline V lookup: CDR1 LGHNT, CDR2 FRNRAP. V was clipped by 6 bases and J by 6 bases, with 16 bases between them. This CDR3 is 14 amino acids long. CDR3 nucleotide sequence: TGTGCTAGTGGCCGGCTGATCGGCGGCGATACGCAGTATTTT. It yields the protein CASGRLIGGDTQYF.